A selection of T cell receptor beta chains follows, all from one sample in a study of T cells after yellow fever vaccination. TCRdb processed the 5' RACE reads anew with MiXCR; each CDR3 protein has one entry. Here the sample spans 250,000 to 400,000 distinct CDR3 sequences, around 4.3% being singletons. Sequenced material: PBMCs, taken 15 days after the yellow fever booster vaccination. These receptor sequences come from a man aged 18 to 30 who received the YFV17D yellow fever vaccine. Both conserved end residues are part of each CDR3. The order of the fields is CDR3 length, J gene, D gene, clone size, V gene, CDR3 protein, CDR3 DNA. D genes are given only for firm matches. Clone size, where shown, is once, few, many, or a class for clones that have expanded.

14	TRBJ2-3	-	many	TRBV2	CASQWDPISDTQYF	TGTGCCAGCCAGTGGGACCCTATTTCAGATACGCAGTATTTT
14	TRBJ2-2	TRBD1	many	TRBV2	CASVRDRNTGELFF	TGTGCCAGTGTCCGGGACAGAAACACCGGGGAGCTGTTTTTT
13	TRBJ2-2	TRBD2	few	TRBV20-1	CSARRGGTGELFF	TGCAGTGCTAGACGGGGAGGGACCGGGGAGCTGTTTTTT
15	TRBJ2-3	TRBD2	-	TRBV9	CASSASGGNTDTQYF	TGTGCCAGCAGCGCTAGCGGGGGGAACACAGATACGCAGTATTTT
12	TRBJ2-1	-	many	TRBV5-5	CASSSTLKLRFF	TGTGCCAGCAGCTCAACATTGAAACTGCGGTTCTTC
16	TRBJ2-5	TRBD2	-	TRBV12-3/TRBV12-4	CASKYLAGFGGETQYF	TGTGCCAGCAAATATCTAGCGGGGTTCGGAGGGGAGACCCAGTACTTC
13	TRBJ2-7	-	few	TRBV30	CACQKGSSYEQYF	TGTGCCTGCCAAAAAGGAAGCTCCTACGAGCAGTACTTC
13	TRBJ1-2	-	many	TRBV12-3/TRBV12-4	CASSLGSDQIHTF	TGTGCCAGCAGTTTGGGATCAGACCAGATCCACACCTTC
15	TRBJ2-5	-	many	TRBV28	CASSFDGVPQETQYF	TGTGCCAGCAGTTTCGACGGGGTCCCCCAAGAGACCCAGTACTTC
16	TRBJ2-3	-	many	TRBV15	CATSSSGGQLTDTQYF	TGTGCCACCAGCAGCTCTGGAGGGCAGCTCACAGATACGCAGTATTTT
14	TRBJ1-6	-	-	TRBV20-1	CSAKTGTEGSPLHF	TGCAGTGCTAAAACCGGGACCGAGGGTTCACCCCTCCACTTT
14	TRBJ1-1	-	-	TRBV7-2	CASSLSSVNTEAFF	TGTGCCAGCAGTTTGTCCTCGGTGAACACTGAAGCTTTCTTT
14	TRBJ1-1	TRBD1	many	TRBV5-1	CASSLVGGEPEAFF	TGCGCCAGCAGCTTGGTAGGGGGCGAGCCTGAAGCTTTCTTT
14	TRBJ2-1	-	few	TRBV5-1	CASSLGWVHNEQFF	TGCGCCAGCAGCTTGGGTTGGGTCCACAATGAGCAGTTCTTC
14	TRBJ1-2	TRBD1	many	TRBV7-9	CASSFADRGSGYTF	TGTGCCAGCAGCTTCGCGGACAGGGGCTCTGGCTACACCTTC
14	TRBJ2-2	-	-	TRBV18	CASSDRQDFGELFF	TGTGCCAGCTCGGACAGACAGGATTTCGGGGAGCTGTTTTTT
15	TRBJ2-1	TRBD2	-	TRBV7-2	CASSLVSGGGNEQFF	TGTGCCAGCAGCTTAGTTAGCGGGGGTGGTAATGAGCAGTTCTTC
14	TRBJ2-3	-	many	TRBV5-1	CASSGPSGGDTQYF	TGCGCCAGCAGCGGACCGTCCGGGGGAGATACGCAGTATTTT
12	TRBJ2-3	TRBD2	-	TRBV30	CAWSSGGRTQYF	TGTGCCTGGTCAAGCGGGGGCCGTACGCAGTATTTT
17	TRBJ2-3	-	many	TRBV2	CASSTSYAGASTDTQYF	TGTGCCAGCAGCACATCCTATGCGGGGGCCAGCACAGATACGCAGTATTTT
15	TRBJ1-2	TRBD1	many	TRBV24-1	CATSDQDRRHYGYTF	TGTGCCACCAGTGATCAGGACAGGCGTCACTATGGCTACACCTTC
15	TRBJ1-1	-	many	TRBV18	CASSRIQDENTEAFF	TGTGCCAGCTCACGCATACAGGATGAGAACACTGAAGCTTTCTTT
15	TRBJ1-2	TRBD1	few	TRBV7-6	CASSSWDRVDYGYTF	TGTGCCAGCAGCTCATGGGACAGGGTTGACTATGGCTACACCTTC
11	TRBJ2-1	-	many	TRBV2	CASGGYNEQFF	TGTGCCAGCGGGGGCTACAATGAGCAGTTCTTC
17	TRBJ2-3	-	few	TRBV29-1	CSVEGVDGDLGPDTQYF	TGCAGCGTTGAGGGGGTCGACGGGGATCTAGGGCCAGATACGCAGTATTTT
15	TRBJ2-1	-	-	TRBV7-3	CASSFPGVPYNEQFF	TGTGCCAGCAGCTTTCCGGGGGTCCCCTACAATGAGCAGTTCTTC
13	TRBJ2-3	-	many	TRBV7-2	CASTWGGTDTQYF	TGTGCCAGCACCTGGGGCGGCACAGATACGCAGTATTTT